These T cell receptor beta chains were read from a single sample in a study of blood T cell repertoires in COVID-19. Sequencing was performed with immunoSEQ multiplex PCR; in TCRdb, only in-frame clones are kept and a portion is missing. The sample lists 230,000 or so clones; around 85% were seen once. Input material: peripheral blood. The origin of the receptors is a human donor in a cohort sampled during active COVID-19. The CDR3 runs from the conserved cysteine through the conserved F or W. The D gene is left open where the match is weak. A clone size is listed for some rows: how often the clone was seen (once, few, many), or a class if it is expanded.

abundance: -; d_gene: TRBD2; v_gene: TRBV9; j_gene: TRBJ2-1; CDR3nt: TGTGCCAGCAGCGTAGAGACTAGCGGGAGCAATGAGCAGTTCTTC; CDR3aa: CASSVETSGSNEQFF
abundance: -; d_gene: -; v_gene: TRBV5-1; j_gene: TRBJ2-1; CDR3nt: TGCGCCAGCAGCCCGGACAGCCTCTCCTACAATGAGCAGTTCTTC; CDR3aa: CASSPDSLSYNEQFF
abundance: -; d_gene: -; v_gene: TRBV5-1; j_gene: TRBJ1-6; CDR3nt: TGCGCCAGCAGCTTGGGTGGCGGCAACTCCTATAATTCACCCCTCCACTTT; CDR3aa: CASSLGGGNSYNSPLHF
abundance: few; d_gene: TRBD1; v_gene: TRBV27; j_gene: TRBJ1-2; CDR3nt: TGTGCCAGCAGTAACTGGGACAGTAGCTATGGCTACACCTTC; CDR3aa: CASSNWDSSYGYTF
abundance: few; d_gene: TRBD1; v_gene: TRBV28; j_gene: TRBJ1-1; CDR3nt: TGTGCCAGCAGTTTACAGGGGGTTGTAACTGAAGCTTTCTTT; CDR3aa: CASSLQGVVTEAFF
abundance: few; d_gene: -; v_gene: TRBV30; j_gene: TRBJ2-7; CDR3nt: TGTGCCTGGACCCGAGCAGGAGGGCCTTCCTACGAGCAGTACTTC; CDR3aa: CAWTRAGGPSYEQYF
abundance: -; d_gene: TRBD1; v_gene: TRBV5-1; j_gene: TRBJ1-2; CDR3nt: TGCGCCAGCAGCTTGGGACAGGGGACGGCTGGCTACACCTTC; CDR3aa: CASSLGQGTAGYTF
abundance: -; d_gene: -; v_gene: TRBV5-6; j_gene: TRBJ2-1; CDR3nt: TGTGCCAGCAGCTCCCCGGGGTCTTCCTACAATGAGCAGTTCTTC; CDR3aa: CASSSPGSSYNEQFF
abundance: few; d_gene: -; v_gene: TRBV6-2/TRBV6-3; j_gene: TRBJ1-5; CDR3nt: TGTGCCAGCAGTTATAGTTATCAGCCCCAGCATTTT; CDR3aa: CASSYSYQPQHF
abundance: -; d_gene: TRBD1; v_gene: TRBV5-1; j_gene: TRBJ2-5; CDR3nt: TGCGCCAGCAGCTTTACCAGGACAGGGGGCGAAGAGACCCAGTACTTC; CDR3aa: CASSFTRTGGEETQYF
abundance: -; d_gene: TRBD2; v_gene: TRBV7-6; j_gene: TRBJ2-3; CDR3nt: TGTGCCAGCAGCAGGGGACTAGCGAGCACAGATACGCAGTATTTT; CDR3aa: CASSRGLASTDTQYF
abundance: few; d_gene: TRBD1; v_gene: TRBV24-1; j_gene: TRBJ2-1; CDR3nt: TGTGCCACCAGTGACGACAGGGGGCGCGAAAGGGAGCAGTTCTTC; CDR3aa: CATSDDRGREREQFF
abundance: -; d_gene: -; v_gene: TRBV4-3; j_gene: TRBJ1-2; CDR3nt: TGCGCCAGCAGCCAAGTCGGGGTGGGTTATGGCTACACCTTC; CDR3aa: CASSQVGVGYGYTF
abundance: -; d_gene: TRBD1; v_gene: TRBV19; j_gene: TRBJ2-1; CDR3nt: TGTGCCAGTAGTATTTTCGACAGGGGAACGGGTGAGCAGTTCTTC; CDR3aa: CASSIFDRGTGEQFF
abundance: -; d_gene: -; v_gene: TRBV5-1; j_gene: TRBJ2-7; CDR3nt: TGCGCCAGCAGCCAGATTGACAGTCGGTACGAGCAGTACTTC; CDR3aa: CASSQIDSRYEQYF
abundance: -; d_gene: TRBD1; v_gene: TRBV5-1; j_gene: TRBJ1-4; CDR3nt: TGCGCCAGCAGCTTGGCCCGGGACAGAAACCAAGAACTGTTTTTT; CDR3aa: CASSLARDRNQELFF
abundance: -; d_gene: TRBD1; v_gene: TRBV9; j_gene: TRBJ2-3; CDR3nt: TGTGCCAGCAGCAACCCCGGGACAGGGGGTACAGATACGCAGTATTTT; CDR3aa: CASSNPGTGGTDTQYF
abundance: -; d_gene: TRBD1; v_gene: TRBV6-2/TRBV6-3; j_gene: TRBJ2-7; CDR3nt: TGTGCCAGCAACCCAGGGGACAGCCCCTACGAGCAGTACTTC; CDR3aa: CASNPGDSPYEQYF
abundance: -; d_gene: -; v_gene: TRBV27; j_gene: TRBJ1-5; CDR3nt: TGTGCCAGCAGCACGGACAGCAATAGCAATCAGCCCCAGCATTTT; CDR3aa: CASSTDSNSNQPQHF
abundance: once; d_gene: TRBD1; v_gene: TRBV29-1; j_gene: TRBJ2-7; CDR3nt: TGCAGCGCCGAACGGGCTACAGGGGCCTCCTACGAGCAGTACTTC; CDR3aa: CSAERATGASYEQYF
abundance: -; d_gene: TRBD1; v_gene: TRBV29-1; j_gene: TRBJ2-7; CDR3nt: TGCAGCGTCGCGGGGACAGGGTTTGAGGGAGAGCAGTACTTC; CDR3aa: CSVAGTGFEGEQYF
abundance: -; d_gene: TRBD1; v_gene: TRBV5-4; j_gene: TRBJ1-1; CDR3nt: TGTGCCAGCAGCTTGCCGGACAGGCGGCGGCTCTTT; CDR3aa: CASSLPDRRRLF
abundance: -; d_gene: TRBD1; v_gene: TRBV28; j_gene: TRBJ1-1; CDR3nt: TGTGCCAGCACCCAAGGGACAGTGAACGGTGAAGCTTTCTTT; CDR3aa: CASTQGTVNGEAFF
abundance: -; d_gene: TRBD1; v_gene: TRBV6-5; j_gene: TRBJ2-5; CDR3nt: TGTGCCAGCAGTTACTTGCGAGGGGGCTTAGGGGAGACCCAGTACTTC; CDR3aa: CASSYLRGGLGETQYF
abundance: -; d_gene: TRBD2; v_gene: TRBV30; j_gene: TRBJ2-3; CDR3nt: TGTGCCTGGACGGGACTAGCGGGAGTAATCGGTACGCAGTATTTT; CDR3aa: CAWTGLAGVIGTQYF
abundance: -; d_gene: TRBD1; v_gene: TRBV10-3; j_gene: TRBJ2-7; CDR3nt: TGTGCCATCTCAAGGACAGGCGAGCAGTACTTC; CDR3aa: CAISRTGEQYF
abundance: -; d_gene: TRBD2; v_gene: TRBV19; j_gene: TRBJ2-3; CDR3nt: TGTGCCAGTAGTACGACTAGCGCTAGCACAGATACGCAGTATTTT; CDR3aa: CASSTTSASTDTQYF
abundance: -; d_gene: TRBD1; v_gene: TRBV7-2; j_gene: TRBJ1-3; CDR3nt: TGTGCCAGCAGCGATGGACAGGGGGCCGCTGGAAACACCATATATTTT; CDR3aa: CASSDGQGAAGNTIYF
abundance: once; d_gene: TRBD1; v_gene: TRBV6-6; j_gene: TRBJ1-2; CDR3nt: TGTGCCAGCAGTCGACAGGGTAACTATGGCTACACCTTC; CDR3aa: CASSRQGNYGYTF
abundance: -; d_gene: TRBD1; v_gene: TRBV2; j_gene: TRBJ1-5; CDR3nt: TGTGCCAGCACCGGGACAGGGGGACAGCCCCAGCATTTT; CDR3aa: CASTGTGGQPQHF
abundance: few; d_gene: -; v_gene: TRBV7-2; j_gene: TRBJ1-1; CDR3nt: TGTGCCAGCAGCTTGATCACAGGGTTGAACACTGAAGCTTTCTTT; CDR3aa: CASSLITGLNTEAFF